This section outlines one T cell receptor beta chain sequence together with its context. Its antigen is undetermined. TCRdb keeps only in-frame clones here, not all; method: immunoSEQ multiplex PCR. The sample holds 95,000 to 100,000 clones, about 79% seen once. The sample comes from a study of OX40 agonist ivuxolimab in advanced cancers. Broader study findings: Specificity for antigen went undetermined in the expanded peripheral T cells.

In germline, CDR1 is MNHNS, CDR2 SASEGT. The CDR3 is 12 residues long. Trimming stripped 7 bases from V and 11 bases from J, with 17 bases between. This TCR came from an adult with an advanced solid tumor such as melanoma, head and neck, liver or kidney cancer. The genes are TRBV6-1 and TRBJ1-1; the D gene is possibly TRBD1 (5 bases). The material was CD4+ or CD8+ T cells sorted from blood, obtained in a trial of the OX40 agonist ivuxolimab. This CDR3 reads CASTTGRFIAFF. CDR3 bases: TGTGCCAGCACTACAGGAAGGTTTATTGCTTTCTTT.